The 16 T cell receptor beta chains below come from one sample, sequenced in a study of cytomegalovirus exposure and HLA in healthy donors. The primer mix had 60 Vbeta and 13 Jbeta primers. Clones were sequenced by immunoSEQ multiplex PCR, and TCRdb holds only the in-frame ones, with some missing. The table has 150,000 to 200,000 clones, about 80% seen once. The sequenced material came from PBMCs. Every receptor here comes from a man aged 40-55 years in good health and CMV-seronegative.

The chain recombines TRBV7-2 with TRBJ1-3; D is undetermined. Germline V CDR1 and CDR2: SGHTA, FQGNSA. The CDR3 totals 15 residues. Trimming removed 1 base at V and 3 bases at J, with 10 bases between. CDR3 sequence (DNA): TGTGCCAGCAGCTTAGTGGGAGACGGTGGAAACACCATATATTTT. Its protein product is CASSLVGDGGNTIYF.

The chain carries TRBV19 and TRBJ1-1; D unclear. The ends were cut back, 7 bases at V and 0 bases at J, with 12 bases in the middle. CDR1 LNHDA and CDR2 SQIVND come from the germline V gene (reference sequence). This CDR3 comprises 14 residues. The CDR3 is CASNVVNMNTEAFF. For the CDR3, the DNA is TGTGCCAGTAACGTGGTCAACATGAACACTGAAGCTTTCTTT.

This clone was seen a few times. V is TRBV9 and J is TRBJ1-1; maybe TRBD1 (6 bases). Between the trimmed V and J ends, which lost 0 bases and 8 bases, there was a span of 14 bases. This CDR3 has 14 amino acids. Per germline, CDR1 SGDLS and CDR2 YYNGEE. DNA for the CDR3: TGTGCCAGCAGCGTAGAAATGGGGACAAGCGAAGCTTTCTTT. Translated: CASSVEMGTSEAFF.

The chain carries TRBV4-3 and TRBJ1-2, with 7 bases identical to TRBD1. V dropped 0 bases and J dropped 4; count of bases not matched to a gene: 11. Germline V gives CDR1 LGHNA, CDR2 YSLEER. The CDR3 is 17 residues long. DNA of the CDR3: TGCGCCAGCAGCCAAGATTGGAGGGGGACAGCCCCCTATGGCTACACCTTC. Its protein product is CASSQDWRGTAPYGYTF.

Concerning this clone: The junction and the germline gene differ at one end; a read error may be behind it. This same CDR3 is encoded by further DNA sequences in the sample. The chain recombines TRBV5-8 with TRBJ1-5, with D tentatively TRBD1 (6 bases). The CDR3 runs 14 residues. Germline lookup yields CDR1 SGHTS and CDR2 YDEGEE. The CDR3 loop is CASSPYRADQPQHF. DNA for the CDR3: TGTGCCAGCAGCCCATACAGGGCCGATCAGCCCCAACATTTT.

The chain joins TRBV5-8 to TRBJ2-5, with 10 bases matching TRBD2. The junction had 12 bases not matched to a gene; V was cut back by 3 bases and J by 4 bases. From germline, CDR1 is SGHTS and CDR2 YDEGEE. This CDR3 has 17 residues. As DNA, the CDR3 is TGTGCCAGCAGCTCCGGAGGTCTAGCGGGAGTTCGAGAGACCCAGTACTTC. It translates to CASSSGGLAGVRETQYF. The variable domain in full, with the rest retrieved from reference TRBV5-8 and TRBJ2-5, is EAGVTQSPTHLIKTRGQQATLRCSPISGHTSVYWYQQALGLGLQFLLWYDEGEERNRGNFPPRFSGRQFPNYSSELNVNALELEDSALYLCASSSGGLAGVRETQYFGPGTRLLVL.

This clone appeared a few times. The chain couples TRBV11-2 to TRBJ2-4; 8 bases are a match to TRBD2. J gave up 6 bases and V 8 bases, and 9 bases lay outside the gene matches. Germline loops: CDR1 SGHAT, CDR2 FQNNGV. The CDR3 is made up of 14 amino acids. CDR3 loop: CASADRSGGNIQYF. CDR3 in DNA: TGTGCCAGCGCCGACCGAAGCGGGGGAAACATTCAGTACTTC.

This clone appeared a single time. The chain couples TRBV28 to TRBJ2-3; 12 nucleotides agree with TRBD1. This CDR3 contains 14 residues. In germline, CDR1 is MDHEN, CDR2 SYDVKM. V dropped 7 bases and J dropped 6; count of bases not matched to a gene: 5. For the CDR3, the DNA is TGTGCCAGCAAAGCCGGGACAGGGGGCGATACGCAGTATTTT. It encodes CASKAGTGGDTQYF.

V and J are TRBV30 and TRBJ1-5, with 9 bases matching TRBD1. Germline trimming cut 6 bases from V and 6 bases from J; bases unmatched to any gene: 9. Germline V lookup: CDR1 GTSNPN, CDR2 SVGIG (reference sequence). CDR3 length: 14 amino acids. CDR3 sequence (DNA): TGTGCCTGTACCGGGACAGGGACGTTTCAGCCCCAGCATTTT. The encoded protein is CACTGTGTFQPQHF.

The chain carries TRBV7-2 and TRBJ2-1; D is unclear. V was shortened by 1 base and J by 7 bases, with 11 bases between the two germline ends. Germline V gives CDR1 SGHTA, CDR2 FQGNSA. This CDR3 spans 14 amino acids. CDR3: CASSLGQWQNEQFF. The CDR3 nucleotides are TGTGCCAGCAGCTTAGGTCAGTGGCAAAATGAGCAGTTCTTC.

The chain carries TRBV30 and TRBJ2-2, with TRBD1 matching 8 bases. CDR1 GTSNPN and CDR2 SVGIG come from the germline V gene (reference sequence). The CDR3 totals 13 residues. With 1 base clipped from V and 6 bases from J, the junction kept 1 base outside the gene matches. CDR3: CAWSGTGPGELFF. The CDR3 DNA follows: TGTGCCTGGAGTGGGACAGGGCCCGGGGAGCTGTTTTTT. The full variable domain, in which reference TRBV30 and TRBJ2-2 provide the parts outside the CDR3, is SQTIHQWPATLVQPVGSPLSLECTVEGTSNPNLYWYRQAAGRGLQLLFYSVGIGQISSEVPQNLSASRPQDRQFILSSKKLLLSDSGFYLCAWSGTGPGELFFGEGSRLTVL.

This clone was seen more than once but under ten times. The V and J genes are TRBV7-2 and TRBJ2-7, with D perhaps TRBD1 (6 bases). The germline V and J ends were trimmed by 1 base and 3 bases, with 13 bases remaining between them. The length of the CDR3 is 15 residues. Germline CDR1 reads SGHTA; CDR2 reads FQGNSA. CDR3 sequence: CASSLGTVVGYEQYF. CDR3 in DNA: TGTGCCAGCAGCTTAGGGACAGTTGTGGGCTACGAGCAGTACTTC.

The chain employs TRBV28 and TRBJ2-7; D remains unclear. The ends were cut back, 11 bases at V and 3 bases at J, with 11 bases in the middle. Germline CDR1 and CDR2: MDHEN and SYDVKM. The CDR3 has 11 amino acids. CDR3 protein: CADNGSYEQYF. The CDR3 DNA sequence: TGTGCCGACAACGGCAGCTACGAGCAGTACTTC. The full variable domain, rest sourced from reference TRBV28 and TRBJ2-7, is DVKVTQSSRYLVKRTGEKVFLECVQDMDHENMFWYRQDPGLGLRLIYFSYDVKMKEKGDIPEGYSVSREKKERFSLILESASTNQTSMYLCADNGSYEQYFGPGTRLTVT.

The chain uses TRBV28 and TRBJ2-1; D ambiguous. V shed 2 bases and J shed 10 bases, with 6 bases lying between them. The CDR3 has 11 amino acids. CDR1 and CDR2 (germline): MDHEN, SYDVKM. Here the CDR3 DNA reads TGTGCCAGCAGTTTACGTCGGGAGCAGTTCTTC. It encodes CASSLRREQFF. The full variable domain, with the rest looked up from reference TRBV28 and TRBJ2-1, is DVKVTQSSRYLVKRTGEKVFLECVQDMDHENMFWYRQDPGLGLRLIYFSYDVKMKEKGDIPEGYSVSREKKERFSLILESASTNQTSMYLCASSLRREQFFGPGTRLTVL.

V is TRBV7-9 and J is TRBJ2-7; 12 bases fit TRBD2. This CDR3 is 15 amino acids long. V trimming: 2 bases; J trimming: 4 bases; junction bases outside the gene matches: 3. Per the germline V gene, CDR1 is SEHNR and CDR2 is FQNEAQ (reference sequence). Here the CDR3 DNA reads TGTGCCAGCAGCTTACTAGCGGGAGGGCCTTACGAGCAGTACTTC. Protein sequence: CASSLLAGGPYEQYF.

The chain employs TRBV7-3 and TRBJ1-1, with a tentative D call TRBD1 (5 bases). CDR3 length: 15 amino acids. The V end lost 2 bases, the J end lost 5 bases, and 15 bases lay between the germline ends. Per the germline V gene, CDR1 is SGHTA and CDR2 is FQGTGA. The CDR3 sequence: CASSLLSQGLTEAFF. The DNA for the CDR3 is TGTGCCAGCAGCTTACTGTCCCAGGGCCTTACTGAAGCTTTCTTT.